This TCR beta chain was captured by sequencing in a study of radiation and T cells in renal cell carcinoma. Study-wide results and caveats: Irradiated tumors held more dominant CDR3 motifs than control tumors.

Clones were sequenced by immunoSEQ multiplex PCR, and TCRdb holds only the in-frame ones, with some missing. Among 9,400 or so clones listed, about 59% were seen once. A note on this clone: Its antigen is unidentified.

Treatment defined: 15 Gy SBRT to primary tumor, nephrectomy 4 weeks later. The length of the CDR3 is 15 residues. Germline lookup yields CDR1 SGHVS and CDR2 FQNEAQ. J was trimmed by 7 bases and V by 4 bases; bases with no gene match: 8. The gene calls are TRBV7-8 and TRBJ1-4; TRBD1 matches at 8 bases. The sequence was obtained from a man in his sixties with renal cell carcinoma. The source was tumor tissue, collected from a patient whose treatment included radiotherapy and nephrectomy. CDR3 residues: CASSSRQGWTEKLFF. The CDR3 region has the DNA TGTGCCAGCAGCTCTCGACAGGGGTGGACTGAAAAACTGTTTTTT.